These 30 T cell receptor beta chains originate from one sample sequenced in a study of blood T cell repertoires in COVID-19. TCRdb keeps only in-frame clones here, not all; method: immunoSEQ multiplex PCR. The sample records some 500,000 clones, less than 90% being singletons. Input material: peripheral blood. The receptors were gathered from a woman aged 45-65 years with COVID-19, enrolled during active disease.

The gene calls are TRBV4-2 and TRBJ2-3, with D possibly being TRBD1 (6 bases). The CDR3 length is 15 residues. V was trimmed by 1 base and J by 2 bases, leaving 10 bases between them. Germline V CDR1 and CDR2: LGHNA, YNFKEQ. CDR3 coding DNA: TGTGCCAGCAGCCAAGGAGGGGGAGACACAGATACGCAGTATTTT. Its translation: CASSQGGGDTDTQYF.

The chain carries TRBV7-3 and TRBJ1-1; 7 nucleotides align to TRBD1. The CDR3 totals 14 residues. Germline V gene sequence: CDR1 SGHTA, CDR2 FQGTGA. Trimming cost V 5 bases and J 0 bases; bases outside gene matches: 3. CDR3 nucleotides: TGTGCCAGCAGCCAGGGGGGTATGAACACTGAAGCTTTCTTT. Translation: CASSQGGMNTEAFF.

A remark on this clone: This specimen includes other DNA sequences encoding the same CDR3. The V gene is TRBV6-5, the J gene TRBJ1-1; 8 positions match TRBD1. After removal of 5 bases from V and 2 bases from J, the junction contained 4 bases not matched to a gene. The CDR3 extends over 14 amino acids. Looked up from germline, CDR1 is MNHEY and CDR2 is SVGAGI. The CDR3 DNA reads TGTGCCAGCAGTACCGGACAGGGTAACACTGAAGCTTTCTTT. The encoded protein is CASSTGQGNTEAFF.

The chain links TRBV12-5 to TRBJ2-3; 12 nucleotides match TRBD1. V was clipped by 5 bases and J by 6 bases; unmatched bases: 12. CDR3 length: 17 amino acids. Germline CDR1 and CDR2: LGHNT and FRNRAP. The CDR3 nucleotides are TGTGCTAGTGGTGACTATTCCGGGACAGGGGGCGGCGATACGCAGTATTTT. It is translated as CASGDYSGTGGGDTQYF.

This chain joins TRBV29-1 and TRBJ2-7; 8 bases line up with TRBD2. The CDR3 length is 17 residues. Germline lookup yields CDR1 SQVTM and CDR2 ANQGSEA. Germline trimming cut 3 bases from V and 1 base from J; bases unmatched to any gene: 14. The CDR3 DNA is TGCAGCGTTGATCTAGCGGGTGGTCCCTACAGGTCCTACGAGCAGTACTTC. The encoded protein is CSVDLAGGPYRSYEQYF.

Concerning this clone: Other nucleotide sequences from this sample produce the same CDR3. The chain links TRBV11-2 to TRBJ1-1, with D unclear. Germline-derived CDR1 and CDR2 are SGHAT and FQNNGV. Trimming stripped 1 base from V and 1 base from J, with 4 bases between. The CDR3 totals 13 residues. The CDR3 bases are TGTGCCAGCAGCTTAGTCCAGAACACTGAAGCTTTCTTT. This codes for CASSLVQNTEAFF. The full variable domain, with the rest looked up from reference TRBV11-2 and TRBJ1-1, is EAGVAQSPRYKIIEKRQSVAFWCNPISGHATLYWYQQILGQGPKLLIQFQNNGVVDDSQLPKDRFSAERLKGVDSTLKIQPAKLEDSAVYLCASSLVQNTEAFFGQGTRLTVV.

This chain uses TRBV27 with TRBJ2-3; no clear D. The CDR3 has 11 amino acids. CDR1 MNHEY and CDR2 SMNVEV come from the germline V gene (reference sequence). V was pared by 6 bases and J by 2 bases, with 3 bases between. The CDR3 DNA follows: TGTGCCAGCAGATACACAGATACGCAGTATTTT. Translation gives CASRYTDTQYF.

The chain joins TRBV27 to TRBJ2-2; possible D gene TRBD1, 6 bases. The CDR3 is made up of 14 amino acids. From germline, CDR1 is MNHEY and CDR2 SMNVEV (reference sequence). Between the trimmed V and J ends, which lost 2 bases and 6 bases, there was a span of 10 bases. The CDR3 DNA reads as TGTGCCAGCAGTTTAGGGGCAGGGGCCGGGGAGCTGTTTTTT. Its translation is CASSLGAGAGELFF.

Regarding this clone: Other DNA sequences in the sample encode the same CDR3. The chain joins TRBV9 to TRBJ2-3; the match to TRBD2 covers 9 bases. The CDR3 has 14 amino acids. The germline V gene has CDR1 SGDLS and CDR2 YYNGEE. With 0 bases clipped from V and 6 bases from J, the junction kept 2 bases outside the gene matches. The DNA for the CDR3 is TGTGCCAGCAGCGTAGGCCTAGCGGGGGATACGCAGTATTTT. Its translation is CASSVGLAGDTQYF.

V gene TRBV28 combines with J gene TRBJ1-3; TRBD1 matches 11 bases. V lost 5 bases to trimming and J lost 0 bases; unmatched junction nucleotides: 6. CDR1 MDHEN and CDR2 SYDVKM come from the germline V gene. This CDR3 contains 17 residues. CDR3 sequence: CASSRGQGARSGNTIYF. The CDR3 region has the DNA TGTGCCAGCAGTCGTGGACAGGGGGCTCGCTCTGGAAACACCATATATTTT.

This chain uses TRBV4-1 with TRBJ1-2; a possible D gene is TRBD1 (6 bases). This CDR3 spans 18 amino acids. The V gene lost 6 bases and the J gene lost 0 bases, with 23 bases spanning the gap. CDR1 MGHRA and CDR2 YSYEKL come from the germline V gene. Written as DNA, the CDR3 is TGCGCCAGCAGTTCCTACCTAACAGGGTTGAGAGCTAACTATGGCTACACCTTC. Its protein is CASSSYLTGLRANYGYTF.

The chain carries TRBV7-6 and TRBJ2-1; the match to TRBD2 covers 11 bases. CDR3 length: 17 amino acids. Germline V gene lookup returns CDR1 SGHVS and CDR2 FNYEAQ. V shed 0 bases and J 10 bases; nucleotides not matched to a gene: 11. This CDR3 reads CASSLAIIAGGPEEQFF. DNA of the CDR3: TGTGCCAGCAGCTTAGCCATCATAGCGGGGGGGCCGGAAGAGCAGTTCTTC.

There are a few counts of this clone. This chain links TRBV19 with TRBJ1-6; D is uncertain. V lost 6 bases and J lost 5, with 11 bases in between. This CDR3 has 14 amino acids. Germline lookup yields CDR1 LNHDA and CDR2 SQIVND (reference sequence). Here the CDR3 DNA reads TGTGCCAGTAGACGATCCCCTAATAATTCACCCCTCCACTTT. Protein product: CASRRSPNNSPLHF.

V usage is TRBV4-2 and J usage is TRBJ1-2; D is possibly TRBD1 (5 bases). Germline loops: CDR1 LGHNA, CDR2 YNFKEQ. This CDR3 comprises 14 residues. Trimming removed 4 bases at V and 1 base at J, with 10 bases between. Here the CDR3 reads CASSPDSLNYGYTF. CDR3 nucleotide sequence: TGTGCCAGCAGCCCCGACAGCCTTAACTATGGCTACACCTTC.

The chain joins TRBV11-2 to TRBJ2-7; D is unresolved. Germline-derived CDR1 and CDR2 are SGHAT and FQNNGV. Trimming took 2 bases from V and 5 from J, leaving 13 bases between them. This CDR3 has 14 residues. The CDR3 bases are TGTGCCAGCAGCTTACTACGAGGTGAGAACGAGCAGTACTTC. It translates to CASSLLRGENEQYF.

V and J are TRBV5-1 and TRBJ2-3, with TRBD1 matching over 7 bases. The germline gives CDR1 SGHRS, CDR2 YFSETQ. The CDR3 runs to 16 residues. The ends lost 1 base at V and 4 bases at J; junction bases unmatched: 9. The DNA for the CDR3 is TGCGCCAGCAGCTTGCAGGGCAACAGGGGTGCAGATACGCAGTATTTT. This gives the protein CASSLQGNRGADTQYF.

The chain joins TRBV6-5 to TRBJ1-6; D is possibly TRBD1 (6 bases). Trimming took 2 bases from V and 8 from J, leaving 13 bases between them. The CDR3 covers 15 residues. Looked up from germline, CDR1 is MNHEY and CDR2 is SVGAGI. CDR3 nucleotide sequence: TGTGCCAGCAGTTACCTCGGACAGACGGATTCACCCCTCCACTTT. This gives the protein CASSYLGQTDSPLHF.

This chain links TRBV3-1 (or the pseudogene TRBV3-2) with TRBJ1-2, with TRBD1 identical over 8 bases. The V and J ends lost 4 bases and 6 bases, in that order; junction bases with no gene match: 7. The germline V gene encodes CDR1 LGHDT and CDR2 YNNKEL (reference sequence). The CDR3 extends over 14 amino acids. The CDR3 nucleotides are TGTGCCAGCAGCCGCCGAGAGGGACAGGATGGCTACACCTTC. Its protein product is CASSRREGQDGYTF.

CDR3 nucleotide sequence: TGCGCCAGTAGACAGGGGGCCGAGTTTGCAACTAATGAAAAACTGTTTTTT. Translation gives CASRQGAEFATNEKLFF. This rearrangement joins TRBV5-1 to TRBJ1-4; 10 nucleotides agree with TRBD1. This CDR3 spans 17 amino acids. Germline-derived CDR1 and CDR2 are SGHRS and YFSETQ. Trimming removed 8 bases from V and 0 bases from J; junction bases left unmatched: 10.

The V call is TRBV7-3, the J call TRBJ2-7, with a weak D call TRBD2 (6 bases). The CDR3 is 15 amino acids. The germline V gene encodes CDR1 SGHTA and CDR2 FQGTGA. The V end was cut by 1 base, the J end by 1 base, with 11 bases between. The CDR3 DNA is TGTGCCAGCAGCTTAAAGCCGGGGACTTCCTACGAGCAGTACTTC. It translates to CASSLKPGTSYEQYF.

This chain links TRBV5-1 with TRBJ1-2, with TRBD1 matching over 7 bases. The germline gives CDR1 SGHRS, CDR2 YFSETQ. The CDR3 has 16 residues. V dropped 1 base and J dropped 6; count of bases not matched to a gene: 12. This CDR3 is CASSLLLDPTGNGYTF. CDR3 sequence (DNA): TGCGCCAGCAGCTTGCTTTTGGACCCGACAGGGAATGGCTACACCTTC. Complete variable domain (other parts from reference TRBV5-1 and TRBJ1-2): KAGVTQTPRYLIKTRGQQVTLSCSPISGHRSVSWYQQTPGQGLQFLFEYFSETQRNKGNFPGRFSGRQFSNSRSEMNVSTLELGDSALYLCASSLLLDPTGNGYTFGSGTRLTVV.

This rearrangement joins TRBV5-1 to TRBJ1-5, with TRBD1 identical over 9 bases. Germline V gives CDR1 SGHRS, CDR2 YFSETQ. The ends lost 2 bases at V and 4 bases at J; junction bases unmatched: 7. The CDR3 sequence is 16 residues long. The CDR3 here is CASSFGPGQGNQPQHF. The CDR3 DNA sequence: TGCGCCAGCAGCTTTGGGCCGGGACAGGGTAATCAGCCCCAGCATTTT.

The chain uses TRBV27 and TRBJ1-1, with 7 bases matching TRBD1. Losses at the gene ends were 5 bases for V and 4 bases for J; bases not matched to a gene: 7. The germline gives CDR1 MNHEY, CDR2 SMNVEV (reference sequence). This CDR3 comprises 14 residues. The CDR3 sequence is CASSPGQGGTEAFF. The DNA of the CDR3 is TGTGCCAGCAGTCCGGGTCAGGGGGGCACTGAAGCTTTCTTT.

Only one count was recorded for this clone. The chain combines TRBV12-3 or TRBV12-4 with TRBJ1-1, with D perhaps TRBD1 (5 bases). The V end was cut by 6 bases, the J end by 5 bases, with 10 bases between. The CDR3 consists of 12 residues. The CDR3 region is CASRTQGTEAFF. CDR3 in DNA: TGTGCCAGCAGGACCCAGGGAACTGAAGCTTTCTTT.

V is TRBV6-6 and J is TRBJ1-2; possibly TRBD1 for D (5 bases). This CDR3 contains 12 residues. V shed 8 bases and J shed 2 bases, with 9 bases lying between them. The germline gives CDR1 MNHNY, CDR2 SVGAGI (reference sequence). The CDR3 sequence is CASSAGNYGYTF. CDR3 sequence (DNA): TGTGCCAGCTCGGCAGGGAACTATGGCTACACCTTC.

The chain has TRBV6-5 and TRBJ1-1; D remains ambiguous. Germline V lookup: CDR1 MNHEY, CDR2 SVGAGI. Trimming pared 4 bases from V and 1 base from J, leaving 13 bases between. The CDR3 is 15 amino acids. DNA of the CDR3: TGTGCCAGCAGTTTAGGTTTCGGAGGGAACACTGAAGCTTTCTTT. It yields the protein CASSLGFGGNTEAFF.

This sequence joins TRBV3-1 (or the pseudogene TRBV3-2) and TRBJ1-1; no reliable D call. CDR1 and CDR2 (germline): LGHDT, YNNKEL (reference sequence). With 1 base removed from V and 2 bases from J, the gap between germline ends came to 8 bases. CDR3 length: 14 residues. CDR3 sequence reads: CASSQVWANTEAFF. CDR3 nucleotide sequence: TGTGCCAGCAGCCAAGTTTGGGCTAACACTGAAGCTTTCTTT.

The V and J genes are TRBV21-1 and TRBJ1-6; whether TRBD1, the table's D call, matches the DNA was not checked. TRBV21-1 is classified as a pseudogene. The CDR3 sequence is 15 residues long. The CDR3 loop is CASSNTRGRDSPLHF. Written as DNA, the CDR3 is TGTGCCAGCAGCAATACCAGGGGCCGCGATTCACCCCTCCACTTT.

The chain uses TRBV7-9 and TRBJ1-2; the D is unclear. Germline assignment: CDR1 SEHNR and CDR2 FQNEAQ (reference sequence). CDR3 length: 14 amino acids. V lost 4 bases to trimming and J lost 4 bases, with 13 bases between them. The CDR3 DNA reads as TGTGCCAGCAGCTCACTCTGGAGGACCTATGGCTACACCTTC. It codes for CASSSLWRTYGYTF.

V is TRBV6-1 and J is TRBJ2-7; 7 nucleotides line up with TRBD1. V lost 0 bases, J lost 7 bases, and 9 bases stayed unmatched. CDR3 size: 15 residues. The germline V gene encodes CDR1 MNHNS and CDR2 SASEGT. The chain's CDR3 is CASSEARQGIGEQYF. In nucleotides, the CDR3 is TGTGCCAGCAGTGAAGCCAGACAGGGAATAGGGGAGCAGTACTTC.